The rows below give T cell receptor beta chains drawn from one sample of a study of T cell changes during pregnancy in multiple sclerosis. Sequencing used immunoSEQ multiplex PCR; TCRdb keeps in-frame clones, though not all of them. The data show approximately 96,000 clones, 90% to 95% seen once. The input for sequencing was peripheral blood, taken after pregnancy. Receptors were obtained from a female donor in good health, enrolled as a control in a pregnancy study. The CDR3 runs from the conserved cysteine through the conserved F or W. The D gene is left open where the match is weak. Clone size is not always given. Where it is, it says once, few, many or a class for expanded clones.

.	TRBD1	TRBV7-9	TRBJ2-1	TGTGCCAGCAGCTTAGTCACCGGGACAGGGTACAATGAGCAGTTCTTC	CASSLVTGTGYNEQFF
.	.	TRBV27	TRBJ1-1	TGTGCCAGCAGTCTTTCAGGAGGGAGGATGGAAGCTTTCTTT	CASSLSGGRMEAFF
.	.	TRBV27	TRBJ2-2	TGTGCCAGCAGTTTATCCACAGTGTTCCTTGTCACCGGGGAGCTGTTTTTT	CASSLSTVFLVTGELFF
medium-sized	TRBD1	TRBV4-2	TRBJ2-7	TGTGCCAGCAGCCAAGATGCAGGGACAGGGTCTAACGAGCAGTACTTC	CASSQDAGTGSNEQYF
.	TRBD2	TRBV14	TRBJ2-7	TGTGCCAGCAGCCAAGATGGGGGGGGACTAGCGGTCGAGCAGTACTTC	CASSQDGGGLAVEQYF
.	.	TRBV9	TRBJ2-7	TGTGCCAGCAGCGTAGCGTGGGACACCCTATACGAGCAGTACTTC	CASSVAWDTLYEQYF
.	.	TRBV7-8	TRBJ2-6	TGTGCCAGCAGCTTACCCAGAGAGGGCACCCACTCTGGGGCCAACGTCCTGACTTTC	CASSLPREGTHSGANVLTF
.	.	TRBV5-4	TRBJ1-1	TGTGCCAGCAGCTTGAATGGAGGGATGAACACTGAAGCTTTCTTT	CASSLNGGMNTEAFF
.	.	TRBV6-5	TRBJ2-7	TGTGCCAGCAGCTCCGGTGGCGGGGAGTACTACGAGCAGTACTTC	CASSSGGGEYYEQYF
.	TRBD2	TRBV28	TRBJ2-1	TGTGCCAGCAGTCCGGGACTAGCGGGCTACAATGAGCAGTTCTTC	CASSPGLAGYNEQFF
few	.	TRBV2	TRBJ1-1	TGTGCCAGCAGTCGGGGAGGGTACACTGAAGCTTTCTTT	CASSRGGYTEAFF
.	.	TRBV18	TRBJ1-3	TGTGCCAGCTCAAACAGGGACGGGGCTGGAAACACCATATATTTT	CASSNRDGAGNTIYF
.	.	TRBV7-8	TRBJ2-5	TGTGCCAGCAGCTTTGCCAGGGGTTACGAGACCCAGTACTTC	CASSFARGYETQYF
.	.	TRBV6-1	TRBJ1-5	TGTGCCAGCAGTGAAGACAGGTGGAGCCCCAATCAGCCCCAGCATTTT	CASSEDRWSPNQPQHF
.	TRBD1	TRBV5-4	TRBJ2-3	TGTGCCAGCAGCCCCACAGGGGCCCCAGCTAGCACAGATACGCAGTATTTT	CASSPTGAPASTDTQYF
.	TRBD2	TRBV7-9	TRBJ2-2	TGTGCCAGCAGCTTAGCACCGGGGACTAAACTTAACACCGGGGAGCTGTTTTTT	CASSLAPGTKLNTGELFF
.	.	TRBV21-1	TRBJ2-7	TGTGCCAGCAAGGATACGACTAGCGGGAAAAAGTCCTACGAGCAGTACTTC	CASKDTTSGKKSYEQYF
.	.	TRBV7-8	TRBJ2-1	TGTGCCAGCAGCCCACGGCGGGTGACTGCCTCGCACGAGCAGTTCTTC	CASSPRRVTASHEQFF
.	TRBD2	TRBV14	TRBJ2-1	TGTGCCAGCAGCCAAGAGTCCTATCGACTAGCGGGAGGGAACAATGAGCAGTTCTTC	CASSQESYRLAGGNNEQFF
.	TRBD1	TRBV6-1	TRBJ2-5	TGTGCCAGCTCCTCGCCAGGGGGCTCAGAGACCCAGTACTTC	CASSSPGGSETQYF
.	TRBD1	TRBV30	TRBJ1-2	TGTGCCTGGAGTGCCGGGACAGACCATGGCTACACCTTC	CAWSAGTDHGYTF
.	.	TRBV2	TRBJ1-5	TGTGCCAGCAGGGAACCTTTTAGCAATCAGCCCCAGCATTTT	CASREPFSNQPQHF
.	TRBD1	TRBV4-1	TRBJ2-1	TGCGCCAGCAGCCAAGACCAATCCGCCGACAGGGGCCAGTTCTTC	CASSQDQSADRGQFF
.	TRBD1	TRBV30	TRBJ1-1	TGTGCCTGGAGTGTAAGGGACAGGGGCACTGAAGCTTTCTTT	CAWSVRDRGTEAFF
.	.	TRBV18	TRBJ2-1	TGTGCCAGCTCCCCTTTAGACTACAATGAGCAGTTCTTC	CASSPLDYNEQFF
.	.	TRBV2	TRBJ2-7	TGTGCCAGCAGTGTTACTACCTACGAGCAGTACTTC	CASSVTTYEQYF
.	TRBD2	TRBV15	TRBJ2-7	TGTGCCACCAGCAGACGGACTAGCGGGGGCTACGAGCAGTACTTC	CATSRRTSGGYEQYF
.	TRBD2	TRBV5-8	TRBJ2-2	TGTGCCAGCAGCTTGCTGGCGGCTAGCGGATACCCAACCGGGGAGCTGTTTTTT	CASSLLAASGYPTGELFF
.	TRBD1	TRBV2	TRBJ1-2	TGTGCCAGCAGTGTAACAGGGGGGGACTATGGCTACACCTTC	CASSVTGGDYGYTF
once	.	TRBV2	TRBJ2-7	TGTGTCAGCAGTTACATCAGGGTCTGGCAGTACTTC	CVSSYIRVWQYF
few	TRBD1	TRBV7-6	TRBJ1-1	TGTGCCAGCAGCAACCCCCAACAGGGGGGGAGCACTGAAGCTTTCTTT	CASSNPQQGGSTEAFF
.	.	TRBV6-5	TRBJ1-3	TGTGCCAGCAGTTACGAGGGATCGGGTGGAAACACCATATATTTT	CASSYEGSGGNTIYF
.	TRBD1	TRBV6-1	TRBJ2-2	TGTGCCAGCAGTCTGACAGGGGGGAACACCGGGGAGCTGTTTTTT	CASSLTGGNTGELFF
.	TRBD1	TRBV7-9	TRBJ1-5	TGTGCCAGCAGACCGAAGGGGGCCAATCAGCCCCAGCATTTT	CASRPKGANQPQHF
.	.	TRBV19	TRBJ1-2	TGTGCCAGTAGTATAGGACAGTATGGCTACACCTTC	CASSIGQYGYTF
.	.	TRBV5-1	TRBJ1-2	TGCGCCAGCAGCTTGTCCGGAGATGGCTACACCTTC	CASSLSGDGYTF
.	.	TRBV28	TRBJ2-7	TGTGCCAGCAGTGCATCTAGAGGGGGTGGGGAGCAGTACTTC	CASSASRGGGEQYF
.	.	TRBV5-4	TRBJ1-2	TGTGTCAGCTGCGCGGCTGACAGCCTCTATGGCTACACCTTC	CVSCAADSLYGYTF
.	.	TRBV2	TRBJ2-3	TGTGCCAGCAGTGACCTAGCAGCATCTAGCACAGATACGCAGTATTTT	CASSDLAASSTDTQYF
once	TRBD1	TRBV14	TRBJ2-7	TGTGCCAGCAGCCAGGGGACGACAGGGATGTACGAGCAGTACTTC	CASSQGTTGMYEQYF
few	.	TRBV6-5	TRBJ2-5	TGTGCCAGCTCACCAGCGGTCGAAGAGACCCAGTACTTC	CASSPAVEETQYF
.	.	TRBV5-1	TRBJ2-6	TGCGCCAGCAGCCTAGTCGAGGGTTCCAACGTCCTGACTTTC	CASSLVEGSNVLTF
.	TRBD1	TRBV18	TRBJ1-2	TGTGCCAGCTCACCGGGACAGACCGCGCGGGCTAACTATGGCTACACCTTC	CASSPGQTARANYGYTF